This TCR beta chain emerged from a study of cytomegalovirus exposure and HLA in healthy donors. Broader study findings: There were a few CMV-associated chains whose specificity for CMV antigens was confirmed in vitro.

Primers: 60 Vbeta forward and 13 Jbeta reverse. Assay used: immunoSEQ multiplex PCR; TCRdb lists only in-frame clones, some missing. The table records 100,000 to 150,000 clones, about four fifths of them present only once. This CDR3 comprises 16 residues. The germline gives CDR1 MNHNY, CDR2 SVGAGI (reference sequence). With V trimmed by 0 bases and J by 3 bases, 5 bases remained unmatched. Note on this clone: Antigen specificity is unknown.

The rearrangement links TRBV6-6 to TRBJ2-3, with 8 bases identical to TRBD1. Input material: PBMCs. This TCR was sampled from a woman in her fifties or sixties in good health and CMV-seropositive. The CDR3 sequence: CASSYSQGVKTDTQYF. The CDR3 DNA reads TGTGCCAGCAGTTACTCACAGGGGGTTAAAACAGATACGCAGTATTTT.